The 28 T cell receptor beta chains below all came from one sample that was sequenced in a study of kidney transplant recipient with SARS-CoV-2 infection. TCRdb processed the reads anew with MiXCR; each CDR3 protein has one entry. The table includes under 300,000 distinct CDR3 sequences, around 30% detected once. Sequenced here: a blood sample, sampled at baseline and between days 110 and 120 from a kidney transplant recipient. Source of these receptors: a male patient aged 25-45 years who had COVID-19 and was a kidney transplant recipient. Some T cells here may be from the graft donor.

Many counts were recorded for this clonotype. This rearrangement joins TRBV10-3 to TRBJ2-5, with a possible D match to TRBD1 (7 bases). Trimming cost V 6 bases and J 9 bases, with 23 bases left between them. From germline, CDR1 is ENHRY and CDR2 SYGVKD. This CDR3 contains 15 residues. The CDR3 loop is CAISSDREMEGAQYF. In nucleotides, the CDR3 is TGTGCCATCAGCTCCGACAGGGAGATGGAGGGGGCCCAGTACTTC.

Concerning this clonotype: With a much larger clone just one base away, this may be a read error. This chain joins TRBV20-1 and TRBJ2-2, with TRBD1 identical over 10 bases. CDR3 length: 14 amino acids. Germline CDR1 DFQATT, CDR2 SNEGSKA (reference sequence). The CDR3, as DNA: TGCAGTGCCCAGGACAGGGGGGTCACCGGGGAGCTGCTTTTT. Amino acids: CSAQDRGVTGELLF.

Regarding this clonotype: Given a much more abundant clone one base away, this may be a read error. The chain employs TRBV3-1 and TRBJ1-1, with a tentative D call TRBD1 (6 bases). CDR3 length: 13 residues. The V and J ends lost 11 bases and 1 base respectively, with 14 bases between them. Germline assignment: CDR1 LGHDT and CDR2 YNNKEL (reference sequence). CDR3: CAGARGANTEAFF. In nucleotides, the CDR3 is TGTGCCGGCGCTCGGGGGGCGAACACTGAAGCTTTCTTT.

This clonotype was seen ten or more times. For the CDR3, the DNA is TGTGCCAGCAGTTTACTAAACTGCATCGGAAAGACCTATGGCTACACCTTC. It specifies CASSLLNCIGKTYGYTF. The chain is built from TRBV6-2 or TRBV6-3 and TRBJ1-2; D ambiguous. CDR3 length: 17 residues. Trimming removed 4 bases at V and 4 bases at J, with 22 bases between. From germline, CDR1 is MNHEY and CDR2 SVGEGT.

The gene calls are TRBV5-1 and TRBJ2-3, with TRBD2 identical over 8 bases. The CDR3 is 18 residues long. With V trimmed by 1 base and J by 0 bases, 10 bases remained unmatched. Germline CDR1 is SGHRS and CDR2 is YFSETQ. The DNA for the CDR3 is TGCGCCAGCAGCTTGAGGCCGGGAGGGCCCGAGAGCACAGATACGCAGTATTTT. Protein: CASSLRPGGPESTDTQYF. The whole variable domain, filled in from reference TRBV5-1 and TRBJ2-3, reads KAGVTQTPRYLIKTRGQQVTLSCSPISGHRSVSWYQQTPGQGLQFLFEYFSETQRNKGNFPGRFSGRQFSNSRSEMNVSTLELGDSALYLCASSLRPGGPESTDTQYFGPGTRLTVL.

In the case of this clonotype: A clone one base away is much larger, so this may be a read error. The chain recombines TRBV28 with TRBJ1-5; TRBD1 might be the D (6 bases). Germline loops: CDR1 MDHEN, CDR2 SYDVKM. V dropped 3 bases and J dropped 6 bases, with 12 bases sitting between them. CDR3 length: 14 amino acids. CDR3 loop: CASSLNRVSQPQHF. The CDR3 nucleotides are TGTGCCAGCAGTTTGAACAGGGTCAGTCAGCCCCAGCATTTT.

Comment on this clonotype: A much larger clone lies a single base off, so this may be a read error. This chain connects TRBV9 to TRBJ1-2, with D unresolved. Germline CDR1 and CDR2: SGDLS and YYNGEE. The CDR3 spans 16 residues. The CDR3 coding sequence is TGTGCCAGCGTGAGCAAGTACTCAAGAAAGACCTATGGCCACACCTTC. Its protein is CASVSKYSRKTYGHTF.

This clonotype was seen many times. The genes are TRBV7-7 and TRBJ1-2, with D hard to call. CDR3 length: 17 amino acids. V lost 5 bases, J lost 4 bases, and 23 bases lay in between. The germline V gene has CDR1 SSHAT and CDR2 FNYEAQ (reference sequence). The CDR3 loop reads CASSAILKCRKTYGYTF. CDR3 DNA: TGTGCCAGCAGCGCAATCCTTAAGTGCCGAAAGACCTATGGCTACACCTTC.

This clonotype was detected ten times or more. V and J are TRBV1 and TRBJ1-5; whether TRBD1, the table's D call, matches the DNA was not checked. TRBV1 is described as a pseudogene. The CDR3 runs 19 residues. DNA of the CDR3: TGCACCAGCAGCCAGCTCTACTCGATGACAGGATGTTGCAATCAGCCCCAGCATTTT. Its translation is CTSSQLYSMTGCCNQPQHF.

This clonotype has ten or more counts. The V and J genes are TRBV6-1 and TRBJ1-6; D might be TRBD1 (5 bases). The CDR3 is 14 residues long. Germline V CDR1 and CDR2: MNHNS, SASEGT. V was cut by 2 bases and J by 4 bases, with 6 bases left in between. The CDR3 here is CASSEQGYNSPLHF. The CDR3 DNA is TGTGCCAGCAGTGAACAGGGTTATAATTCACCCCTCCACTTT.

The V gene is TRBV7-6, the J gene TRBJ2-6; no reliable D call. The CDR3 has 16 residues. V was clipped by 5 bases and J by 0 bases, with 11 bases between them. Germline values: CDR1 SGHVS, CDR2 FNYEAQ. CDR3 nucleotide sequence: TGTGCCAGCAGCCCCCGAATGAACTCTGGGGCCAACGTCCTGACTTTC. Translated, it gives CASSPRMNSGANVLTF. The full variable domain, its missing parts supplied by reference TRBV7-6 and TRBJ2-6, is GAGVSQSPRYKVTKRGQDVALRCDPISGHVSLYWYRQALGQGPEFLTYFNYEAQQDKSGLPNDRFSAERPEGSISTLTIQRTEQRDSAMYRCASSPRMNSGANVLTFGAGSRLTVL.

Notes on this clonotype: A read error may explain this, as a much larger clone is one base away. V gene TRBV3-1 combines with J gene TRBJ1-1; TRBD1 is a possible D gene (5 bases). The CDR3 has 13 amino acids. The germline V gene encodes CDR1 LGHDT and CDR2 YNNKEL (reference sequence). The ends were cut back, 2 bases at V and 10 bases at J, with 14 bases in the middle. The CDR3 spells CASSQHGTRRAFF. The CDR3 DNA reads TGTGCCAGCAGCCAACACGGGACCCGGCGAGCTTTCTTT.

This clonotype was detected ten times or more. The DNA for the CDR3 is TGTGCCAGCAGTTGTTGGGTAGAACTGGGAAAGACCTATGGCTACACCTTC. It specifies CASSCWVELGKTYGYTF. This sequence joins TRBV25-1 and TRBJ1-2; D gene uncertain. The ends were cut back, 5 bases at V and 4 bases at J, with 23 bases in the middle. Germline V gene data show CDR1 as MGHDK and CDR2 as SYGVNS. The CDR3 runs 17 residues.

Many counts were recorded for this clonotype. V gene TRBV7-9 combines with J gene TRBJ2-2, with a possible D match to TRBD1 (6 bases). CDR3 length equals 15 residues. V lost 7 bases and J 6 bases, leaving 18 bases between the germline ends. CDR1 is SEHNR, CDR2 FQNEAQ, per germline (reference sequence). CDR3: CASTTRGWVAGELFF. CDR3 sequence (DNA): TGTGCCAGCACTACCAGGGGTTGGGTTGCCGGGGAGCTGTTTTTT.

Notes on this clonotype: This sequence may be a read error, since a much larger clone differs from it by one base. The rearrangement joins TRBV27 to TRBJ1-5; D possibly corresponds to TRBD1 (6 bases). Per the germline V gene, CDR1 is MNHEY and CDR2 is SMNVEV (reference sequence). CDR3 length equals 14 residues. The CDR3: CASSRGGPDQPRHF. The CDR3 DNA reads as TGTGCCAGCAGTCGAGGGGGACCAGATCAGCCCCGGCATTTT.

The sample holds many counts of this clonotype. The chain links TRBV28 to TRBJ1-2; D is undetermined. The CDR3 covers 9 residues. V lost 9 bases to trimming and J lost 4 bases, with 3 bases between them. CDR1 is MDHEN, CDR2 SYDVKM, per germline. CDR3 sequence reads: CASSYGYTF. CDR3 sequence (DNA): TGTGCCAGTTCCTATGGCTACACCTTC.

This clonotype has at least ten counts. CDR3 coding DNA: TGTGCCAGCAGTTCGGACTTCAGGAACACTGAAGCTTTCTTT. Protein: CASSSDFRNTEAFF. The J gene is TRBJ1-1, the V gene TRBV5-5, with unresolved D. V lost 5 bases and J 1 base, leaving 12 bases between the germline ends. The CDR3 spans 14 residues. Per the germline V gene, CDR1 is SGHKS and CDR2 is YYEKEE (reference sequence).

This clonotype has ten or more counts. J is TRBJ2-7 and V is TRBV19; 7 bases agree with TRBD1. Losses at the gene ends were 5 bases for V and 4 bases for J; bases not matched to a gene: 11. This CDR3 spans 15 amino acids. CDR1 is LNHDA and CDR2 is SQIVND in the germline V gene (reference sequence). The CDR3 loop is CASSPPGQTMYEQYF. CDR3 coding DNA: TGTGCCAGTAGTCCTCCGGGACAGACCATGTACGAGCAGTACTTC.

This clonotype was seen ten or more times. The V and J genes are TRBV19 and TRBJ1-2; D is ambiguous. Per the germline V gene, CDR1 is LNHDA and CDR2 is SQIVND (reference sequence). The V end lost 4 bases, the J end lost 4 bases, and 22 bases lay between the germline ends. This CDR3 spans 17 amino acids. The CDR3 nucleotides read TGTGCCAGTAGTAAAGGTGTGACAAATCGAAAGACCTATGGCTACACCTTC. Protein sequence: CASSKGVTNRKTYGYTF.

The CDR3 protein is CASSSIEVNYGYTF. The CDR3 DNA follows: TGTGCCAGCTCCTCGATTGAAGTTAACTATGGCTACACCTTC. The chain recombines TRBV18 with TRBJ1-2; D is uncertain. Trimming removed 6 bases at V and 1 base at J, with 12 bases between. This CDR3 has 14 residues. Germline CDR1 and CDR2: KGHSH and LQKENI.

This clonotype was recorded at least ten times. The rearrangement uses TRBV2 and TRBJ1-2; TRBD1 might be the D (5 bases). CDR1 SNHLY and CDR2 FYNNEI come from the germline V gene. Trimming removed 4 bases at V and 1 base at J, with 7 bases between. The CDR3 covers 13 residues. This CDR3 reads CASSAQGNYGYTF. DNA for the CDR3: TGTGCCAGCAGTGCTCAGGGTAACTATGGCTACACCTTC.

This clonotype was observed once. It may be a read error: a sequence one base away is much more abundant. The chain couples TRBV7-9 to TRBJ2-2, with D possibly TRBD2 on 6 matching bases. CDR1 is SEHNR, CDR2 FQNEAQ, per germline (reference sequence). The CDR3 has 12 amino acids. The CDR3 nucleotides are TGTGCCAGCAGCTTAGGGTTCGGGGGGCTGTTTTTT. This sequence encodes CASSLGFGGLFF. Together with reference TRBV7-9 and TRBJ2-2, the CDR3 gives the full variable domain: DTGVSQNPRHKITKRGQNVTFRCDPISEHNRLYWYRQTLGQGPEFLTYFQNEAQLEKSRLLSDRFSAERPKGSFSTLEIQRTEQGDSAMYLCASSLGFGGLFFGEGSRLTVL.

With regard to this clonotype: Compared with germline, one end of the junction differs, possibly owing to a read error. The CDR3 sequence is CASSVGQDTEVFF. The DNA for the CDR3 is TGTGCCAGCAGCGTAGGGCAGGACACTGAAGTTTTCTTT. The chain links TRBV9 to TRBJ1-1, with a possible D match to TRBD1 (5 bases). Germline V lookup: CDR1 SGDLS, CDR2 YYNGEE. There are 13 residues in the CDR3.

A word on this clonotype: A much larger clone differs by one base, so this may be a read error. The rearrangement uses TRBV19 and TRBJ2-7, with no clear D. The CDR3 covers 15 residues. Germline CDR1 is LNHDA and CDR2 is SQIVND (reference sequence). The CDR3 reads CVSSITEPATYEQYF. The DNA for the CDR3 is TGTGTCAGTAGTATAACGGAGCCCGCTACCTACGAGCAGTACTTC. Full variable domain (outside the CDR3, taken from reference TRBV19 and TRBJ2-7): DGGITQSPKYLFRKEGQNVTLSCEQNLNHDAMYWYRQDPGQGLRLIYYSQIVNDFQKGDIAEGYSVSREKKESFPLTVTSAQKNPTAFYLCVSSITEPATYEQYFGPGTRLTVT.

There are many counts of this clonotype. CDR3 in amino acids: CASSLGTAIYGYTF. DNA for the CDR3: TGTGCCAGCAGCCTAGGGACAGCGATCTATGGCTACACCTTC. This chain links TRBV28 with TRBJ1-2, with 7 positions matching TRBD1. V gave up 6 bases and J gave up 4 bases; unmatched junction bases: 8. CDR3 length equals 14 residues. Germline V gene sequence: CDR1 MDHEN, CDR2 SYDVKM.

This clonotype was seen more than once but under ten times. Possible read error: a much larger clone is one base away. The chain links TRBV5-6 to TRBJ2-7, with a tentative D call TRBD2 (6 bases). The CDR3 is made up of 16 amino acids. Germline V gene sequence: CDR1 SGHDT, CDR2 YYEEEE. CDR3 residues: CTSSPRGGGPRYEQYF. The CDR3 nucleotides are TGTACCAGCAGCCCACGGGGAGGCGGGCCGCGCTACGAGCAGTACTTC. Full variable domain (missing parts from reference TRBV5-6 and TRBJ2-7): DAGVTQSPTHLIKTRGQQVTLRCSPKSGHDTVSWYQQALGQGPQFIFQYYEEEERQRGNFPDRFSGHQFPNYSSELNVNALLLGDSALYLCTSSPRGGGPRYEQYFGPGTRLTVT.

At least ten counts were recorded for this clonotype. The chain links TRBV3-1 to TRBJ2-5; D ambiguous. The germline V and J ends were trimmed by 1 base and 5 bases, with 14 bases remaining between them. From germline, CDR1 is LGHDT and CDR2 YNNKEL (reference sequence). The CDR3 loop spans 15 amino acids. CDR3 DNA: TGTGCCAGCAGCCAAGTGGGCCTGGGCACCGAGACCCAGTACTTC. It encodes CASSQVGLGTETQYF.

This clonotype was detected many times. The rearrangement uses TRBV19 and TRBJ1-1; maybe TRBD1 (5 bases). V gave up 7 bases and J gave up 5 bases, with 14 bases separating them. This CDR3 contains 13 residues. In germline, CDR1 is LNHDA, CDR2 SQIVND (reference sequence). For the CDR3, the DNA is TGTGCCAGTATTTCAGGGTACGAGACTGAAGCTTTCTTT. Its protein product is CASISGYETEAFF.